A single sample gave rise to the 31 T cell receptor beta chains below, sequenced in a study of T cells in Graves' hyperthyroidism and ophthalmopathy. Regions amplified from RNA transcripts were the TCR beta CDR3 regions. First-round RT-PCR of the TCR CDR3 relied on the HTBI primer set. TCRdb reanalysed the multiplex PCR reads using MiXCR and keeps one entry per CDR3 protein. Among about 380,000 distinct CDR3 sequences listed, 18% were seen once. Sequencing was done on a sample of blood. The source of these receptors is a man aged 18-30 years with Graves' ophthalmopathy.

In this sample, this clonotype turned up many times. The chain couples TRBV20-1 to TRBJ1-2; weak D call: TRBD1 (5 bases). This CDR3 spans 14 amino acids. In germline, CDR1 is DFQATT, CDR2 SNEGSKA (reference sequence). Between the trimmed V and J ends, which lost 6 bases and 7 bases, there was a span of 21 bases. The CDR3 nucleotides are TGCAGTGCCACGTCGGGGACCCAATTCCCTGGCTACACCTTC. It yields the protein CSATSGTQFPGYTF.

The gene calls are TRBV28 and TRBJ2-1, with a possible D match to TRBD1 (5 bases). V lost 4 bases to trimming and J lost 1 base, with 14 bases between them. Germline CDR1 reads MDHEN; CDR2 reads SYDVKM. CDR3 length: 16 residues. CDR3 amino acids: CASSSPSRESYNEQFF. The CDR3 DNA reads TGTGCCAGCAGTTCCCCGTCCAGGGAATCCTACAATGAGCAGTTCTTC.

This clonotype appeared many times. The V and J genes are TRBV7-3 and TRBJ2-7, with 11 bases matching TRBD2. The trim removed 1 base at V and 5 bases at J, leaving 4 bases unmatched. Germline V gene lookup returns CDR1 SGHTA and CDR2 FQGTGA. The CDR3 runs 15 residues. CDR3 nucleotide sequence: TGTGCCAGCAGCTTAATAGCGGGGGGGGTCCACGAGCAGTACTTC. This sequence encodes CASSLIAGGVHEQYF.

Here the CDR3 reads CASSFVGGAHEQFF. CDR3 coding DNA: TGTGCCAGCAGTTTCGTTGGGGGGGCCCATGAGCAGTTCTTC. The rearrangement uses TRBV12-3 or TRBV12-4 and TRBJ2-1; D perhaps matches TRBD2 (7 bases). The CDR3 contains 14 residues. The V gene lost 3 bases and the J gene lost 8 bases, with 14 bases spanning the gap.

This clonotype was detected ten times or more. This chain connects TRBV7-9 to TRBJ2-7, with 13 bases matching TRBD2. The V and J ends lost 4 bases and 4 bases, in that order; junction bases with no gene match: 7. This CDR3 spans 16 amino acids. Germline V gene data show CDR1 as SEHNR and CDR2 as FQNEAQ (reference sequence). In DNA, the CDR3 is TGTGCCAGCAGCTCTACAGGACTAGCGGGAGATTACGAGCAGTACTTC. Translation gives CASSSTGLAGDYEQYF.

Only a few counts were recorded for this clonotype. V is TRBV9 and J is TRBJ2-5; the match to TRBD2 covers 10 bases. CDR1 and CDR2 (germline): SGDLS, YYNGEE. This CDR3 is built from 17 residues. V gave up 0 bases and J gave up 2 bases; unmatched junction bases: 7. CDR3 coding DNA: TGTGCCAGCAGCGTAGGGGTGTTAGCGGGGGGTCAAGAGACCCAGTACTTC. As protein: CASSVGVLAGGQETQYF.

Turning to this clonotype: Sequence at one end of the junction differs from germline and may be a read error. The rearrangement uses TRBV24-1 and TRBJ1-5; D unclear. The CDR3 contains 14 residues. Looked up from germline, CDR1 is KGHDR and CDR2 is SFDVKD. CDR3 amino acids: CATSDPNGNQLQHF. As DNA, the CDR3 is TGTGCCACCAGTGACCCGAACGGCAATCAGCTCCAGCATTTT.

Comment on this clonotype: A much larger clone differs from this one at a single base, so this may be a read error. The chain combines TRBV6-1 with TRBJ2-2, with D uncertain. Germline V CDR1 and CDR2: MNHNS, SASEGT. The length of the CDR3 is 12 residues. Deletions cut 10 bases from V and 5 bases from J, with 11 bases between. CDR3 in amino acids: CATGPRTGELFF. The DNA for the CDR3 is TGTGCCACCGGACCGAGGACCGGGGAGCTGTTTTTT.

The chain recombines TRBV27 with TRBJ1-2, with a weak D call TRBD1 (5 bases). The length of the CDR3 is 10 residues. Trimming pared 11 bases from V and 4 bases from J, leaving 8 bases between. The germline gives CDR1 MNHEY, CDR2 SMNVEV (reference sequence). The CDR3 protein is CAGGTYGYTF. The CDR3 DNA sequence: TGTGCCGGGGGGACCTATGGCTACACCTTC.

This clonotype has just one count. The genes are TRBV7-9 and TRBJ2-1, with TRBD1 matching over 8 bases. Per germline, CDR1 SEHNR and CDR2 FQNEAQ (reference sequence). V trimming: 4 bases; J trimming: 6 bases; junction bases outside the gene matches: 8. The CDR3 totals 15 residues. As DNA, the CDR3 is TGTGCCAGCAGCTCAGGACAGGGAACCCCCAATGAGCAGTTCTTC. Protein sequence: CASSSGQGTPNEQFF.

This clonotype was detected a few times. The V call is TRBV5-1, the J call TRBJ1-3; 10 nucleotides line up with TRBD1. Germline V gives CDR1 SGHRS, CDR2 YFSETQ. J gave up 3 bases and V 3 bases, and 9 bases lay outside the gene matches. CDR3 length equals 17 residues. CDR3 in amino acids: CASSSLRDRGGGNTIYF. CDR3 coding DNA: TGCGCCAGCAGCTCCCTCCGGGACAGGGGAGGTGGAAACACCATATATTTT.

The table lists this clonotype with many counts. The chain carries TRBV28 and TRBJ1-1, with D unclear. The CDR3 contains 12 residues. Germline V gene data show CDR1 as MDHEN and CDR2 as SYDVKM. Trimming shortened V by 7 bases and J by 1 base, and 7 bases separated the two germline ends. Here the CDR3 DNA reads TGTGCCAGCAAGGAACGGAACACTGAAGCTTTCTTT. It encodes CASKERNTEAFF.

In this sample, this clonotype turned up many times. This chain links TRBV20-1 with TRBJ2-5; tentative D call: TRBD2 (7 bases). The germline V and J ends were trimmed by 1 base and 10 bases, with 19 bases remaining between them. Germline loops: CDR1 DFQATT, CDR2 SNEGSKA (reference sequence). The CDR3 loop spans 14 amino acids. The CDR3 nucleotides read TGCAGTGCTAGAGTCACTCTTGGGGGGGCGATCCAGTACTTC. This sequence encodes CSARVTLGGAIQYF.

This clonotype was seen ten or more times. V and J are TRBV2 and TRBJ2-3; perhaps TRBD1 as D (6 bases). This CDR3 is built from 15 residues. CDR1 and CDR2 (germline): SNHLY, FYNNEI. Trimming removed 6 bases from V and 3 bases from J, with 16 bases in between. The CDR3 DNA reads TGTGCCAGCAGAGATAGGCAGGGGATTACAGATACGCAGTATTTT. This codes for CASRDRQGITDTQYF.

This clonotype was counted at least ten times. The V call is TRBV20-1, the J call TRBJ1-2; D uncertain. Germline loops: CDR1 DFQATT, CDR2 SNEGSKA (reference sequence). V was pared by 2 bases and J by 3 bases, with 16 bases between. This CDR3 has 15 residues. The CDR3 spells CSARPRAFFDYGYTF. The CDR3 region has the DNA TGCAGTGCTAGACCGCGAGCGTTCTTTGACTATGGCTACACCTTC.

This clonotype was picked up many times. This CDR3 is CASSYSGTSGGFTDTQYF. CDR3 coding DNA: TGTGCCAGCAGTTACTCCGGGACTAGCGGGGGTTTTACAGATACGCAGTATTTT. The J gene is TRBJ2-3, the V gene TRBV6-2 or TRBV6-3; 14 positions match TRBD2. Trimming took 0 bases from V and 3 from J; bases not matched to a gene: 5. Germline V gene lookup returns CDR1 MNHEY and CDR2 SVGEGT. The CDR3 extends over 18 amino acids.

The genes are TRBV9 and TRBJ1-1, with unresolved D. CDR3 length: 21 amino acids. CDR1 is SGDLS, CDR2 YYNGEE, per germline. V was clipped by 4 bases and J by 4 bases, with 35 bases between them. CDR3 region: CASSFPTPRGGHKEEGTEAFF. The CDR3 DNA sequence: TGTGCCAGCAGCTTCCCGACCCCTCGTGGAGGGCATAAGGAAGAGGGCACTGAAGCTTTCTTT.

The chain links TRBV27 to TRBJ2-4, with a weak D call TRBD1 (5 bases). The CDR3 spans 12 residues. V gave up 3 bases and J gave up 8 bases, with 8 bases separating them. CDR1 is MNHEY and CDR2 is SMNVEV in the germline V gene (reference sequence). The CDR3, as DNA: TGTGCCAGCAGTTTTGAAGGGGACATTCAGTACTTC. Its translation is CASSFEGDIQYF.

This clonotype was seen many times. The chain couples TRBV7-9 to TRBJ2-3; a possible D gene is TRBD2 (7 bases). The CDR3 sequence is 15 residues long. Looked up from germline, CDR1 is SEHNR and CDR2 is FQNEAQ (reference sequence). Trimming took 5 bases from V and 0 from J, leaving 12 bases between them. In DNA form, the CDR3 reads TGTGCCAGCAGCCCTAGGGGGGGGAGCACAGATACGCAGTATTTT. Residues: CASSPRGGSTDTQYF.

This clonotype has a count of ten or more. The chain recombines TRBV20-1 with TRBJ1-1; D unclear. V gave up 5 bases and J gave up 0 bases, with 4 bases separating them. Germline V CDR1 and CDR2: DFQATT, SNEGSKA (reference sequence). CDR3 size: 11 residues. The CDR3 here is CSALMNTEAFF. DNA for the CDR3: TGCAGTGCTCTTATGAACACTGAAGCTTTCTTT.

This clonotype has a count of ten or more. V gene TRBV7-6 combines with J gene TRBJ2-5; perhaps TRBD1 as D (6 bases). Germline values: CDR1 SGHVS, CDR2 FNYEAQ. Trimming took 3 bases from V and 1 from J, leaving 9 bases between them. The CDR3 runs 14 residues. The DNA for the CDR3 is TGTGCCAGCAGCTTTCAGGGGCGCCAAGAGACCCAGTACTTC. Residues: CASSFQGRQETQYF.

The V and J genes are TRBV24-1 and TRBJ2-7, with D tentatively TRBD1 or TRBD2 (5 bases each). Per the germline V gene, CDR1 is KGHDR and CDR2 is SFDVKD. V lost 0 bases and J 5 bases, leaving 7 bases between the germline ends. The CDR3 length is 13 residues. CDR3 residues: CATSDLRDDEQYF. For the CDR3, the DNA is TGTGCCACCAGTGATTTGCGGGACGACGAGCAGTACTTC.

This clonotype occurred many times. The V gene is TRBV7-7, the J gene TRBJ2-1; 8 nucleotides agree with TRBD1. The V gene end was trimmed by 1 base and the J gene end by 6 bases; junction bases not matched to a gene: 5. The CDR3 is 15 amino acids. Germline V CDR1 and CDR2: SSHAT, FNYEAQ (reference sequence). The DNA of the CDR3 is TGTGCCAGCAGCTTAGTAGGTCAGGGGGCCAATGAGCAGTTCTTC. As protein: CASSLVGQGANEQFF.

The gene calls are TRBV6-1 and TRBJ2-2, with D tentatively TRBD1 (6 bases). The CDR3 spans 15 residues. The V gene lost 6 bases and the J gene lost 3 bases, with 14 bases spanning the gap. Germline V CDR1 and CDR2: MNHNS, SASEGT. The CDR3, as DNA: TGTGCCAGCAGAAGCCGGGACATATACACCGGGGAGCTGTTTTTT. Translated: CASRSRDIYTGELFF.

This clonotype was observed many times. The chain has TRBV10-3 and TRBJ1-4; perhaps TRBD1 as D (5 bases). The CDR3 is 15 amino acids. V dropped 0 bases and J dropped 8 bases, with 13 bases sitting between them. The germline CDR1 and CDR2 sequences are ENHRY and SYGVKD. CDR3 nucleotides: TGTGCCATCAGTGAGTCGCCAGGGTTAGGGGAAAAACTGTTTTTT. Its translation is CAISESPGLGEKLFF.

The V and J genes are TRBV6-1 and TRBJ1-1; D is unclear. This CDR3 contains 11 residues. The ends were cut back, 10 bases at V and 7 bases at J, with 13 bases in the middle. The germline V gene encodes CDR1 MNHNS and CDR2 SASEGT. CDR3 in amino acids: CATRHGSEAFF. The CDR3 bases are TGTGCCACCAGGCATGGTAGTGAAGCTTTCTTT.

The chain carries TRBV11-3 and TRBJ2-1; the D gene is possibly TRBD1 (6 bases). Germline values: CDR1 SGHNT, CDR2 YENEEA. The CDR3 totals 15 residues. V lost 2 bases and J lost 6, with 14 bases in between. CDR3 sequence reads: CASSLMRGSFNEQFF. The CDR3 DNA is TGTGCCAGCAGCTTAATGAGGGGGTCATTCAATGAGCAGTTCTTC.

This clonotype has a count of ten or more. The chain carries TRBV6-1 and TRBJ2-3; possibly TRBD2 for D (7 bases). From germline, CDR1 is MNHNS and CDR2 SASEGT. Trimming cost V 7 bases and J 4 bases, with 15 bases left between them. This CDR3 contains 14 residues. This chain's CDR3 is CASNRGGEADTQYF. The CDR3 nucleotides read TGTGCCAGCAATAGAGGGGGGGAGGCAGATACGCAGTATTTT.

Ten or more counts support this clonotype. The V call is TRBV18, the J call TRBJ1-5, with D perhaps matching TRBD1 (5 bases). With 7 bases removed from V and 5 bases from J, the gap between germline ends came to 12 bases. The germline gives CDR1 KGHSH, CDR2 LQKENI. The CDR3 covers 13 residues. CDR3 sequence reads: CASCPGPDQPQHF. CDR3 DNA sequence: TGTGCCAGCTGCCCGGGACCGGATCAGCCCCAGCATTTT.

At least ten counts were recorded for this clonotype. The chain recombines TRBV5-5 with TRBJ2-5; tentatively, D is TRBD1 or TRBD2 (5 bases each). The CDR3 loop spans 14 amino acids. Trimming pared 3 bases from V and 5 bases from J, leaving 14 bases between. Germline CDR1 reads SGHKS; CDR2 reads YYEKEE (reference sequence). The CDR3 loop reads CASSSGRPRETQYF. The CDR3 bases are TGTGCCAGCAGCTCGGGACGGCCTAGGGAGACCCAGTACTTC.

A note on this clonotype: Being one base from a much bigger clone, this may be a read error. The chain joins TRBV5-6 to TRBJ1-5; no clear D gene. Between the trimmed V and J ends, which lost 0 bases and 1 base, there was a span of 5 bases. The CDR3 sequence is 14 residues long. CDR1 and CDR2 (germline): SGHDT, YYEEEE. The CDR3 here is CASSLVVSNQPQHF. As DNA, the CDR3 is TGTGCCAGCAGCTTGGTGGTAAGCAATCAGCCCCAGCATTTT.